The 25 T cell receptor beta chains below all came from one sample that was sequenced in a study of blood T cell repertoires in COVID-19 (TCRdb year 2020). The library was prepared using the immunoSEQ multiplex PCR assay. The clones in this table, taken by TCRdb from immuneACCESS, are in-frame only. Not every clone is retained; where verified, under half of the shortfall comes from an unresolved V gene, and the cause of the rest is unknown. The sample records approximately 440,000 clones, less than 95% of which are singletons. The ten largest make up around 0.6% of the sample. The source material was PBMCs or T cells enriched from blood (not recorded which). The source of these receptors is a man between 18 and 29 years old who had recovered from COVID-19.

The rearrangement uses TRBV5-6 and TRBJ1-2; D possibly corresponds to TRBD1 (6 bases). Germline lookup yields CDR1 SGHDT and CDR2 YYEEEE. Between the trimmed V and J ends, which lost 0 bases and 8 bases, there was a span of 17 bases. The CDR3 loop spans 15 amino acids. The CDR3 is CASSLVAGGPSGYTF. CDR3 DNA: TGTGCCAGCAGCTTGGTAGCCGGGGGGCCATCCGGCTACACCTTC.

The chain is built from TRBV3-1 (or the pseudogene TRBV3-2) and TRBJ2-1, with a weak D call TRBD2 (6 bases). The CDR3 consists of 16 residues. The germline gives CDR1 LGHDT, CDR2 YNNKEL (reference sequence). The V end was cut by 4 bases, the J end by 2 bases, with 15 bases between. The CDR3 DNA sequence: TGTGCCAGCAGCCGCATGATAGCGGTAGCCTACAATGAGCAGTTCTTC. Translation: CASSRMIAVAYNEQFF.

This clone was detected once. V and J are TRBV9 and TRBJ1-1; 9 bases are shared with TRBD1. V shed 4 bases and J 2 bases; nucleotides not matched to a gene: 6. This CDR3 is built from 15 residues. Germline CDR1 SGDLS, CDR2 YYNGEE. In DNA, the CDR3 is TGTGCCAGCAGCCGGGACAGGGCGACAAACACTGAAGCTTTCTTT. Translated, it gives CASSRDRATNTEAFF. Variable domain in full (rest from reference TRBV9 and TRBJ1-1): DSGVTQTPKHLITATGQRVTLRCSPRSGDLSVYWYQQSLDQGLQFLIQYYNGEERAKGNILERFSAQQFPDLHSELNLSSLELGDSALYFCASSRDRATNTEAFFGQGTRLTVV.

The chain has TRBV19 and TRBJ2-2; no firm D call. This CDR3 is 14 amino acids long. V dropped 4 bases and J dropped 4 bases, with 10 bases sitting between them. The germline gives CDR1 LNHDA, CDR2 SQIVND (reference sequence). The CDR3 region is CASSTQAPTGELFF. Here the CDR3 DNA reads TGTGCCAGTAGTACCCAGGCACCCACCGGGGAGCTGTTTTTT.

The J gene is TRBJ1-6, the V gene TRBV11-3, with a weak D call TRBD1 (6 bases). Germline V lookup: CDR1 SGHNT, CDR2 YENEEA. The V end lost 6 bases, the J end lost 10 bases, and 10 bases lay between the germline ends. The CDR3 consists of 12 residues. CDR3 region: CASRPQGSPLHF. CDR3 nucleotide sequence: TGTGCCAGCAGGCCTCAGGGGTCACCCCTCCACTTT.

This clone has only a few counts. The genes are TRBV6-4 and TRBJ1-4; TRBD1 matches 7 bases. V shed 3 bases and J 5 bases; nucleotides not matched to a gene: 6. Germline loops: CDR1 MRHNA, CDR2 SNTAGT. The CDR3 contains 15 residues. CDR3 DNA sequence: TGTGCCAGCAGTGAGGGTACAGGGGAAAATGAAAAACTGTTTTTT. This sequence encodes CASSEGTGENEKLFF.

This chain joins TRBV18 and TRBJ2-5, with D possibly matching TRBD2 (6 bases). This CDR3 has 14 amino acids. V was cut by 3 bases and J by 4 bases, with 12 bases left in between. Germline CDR1 KGHSH, CDR2 LQKENI. Written as DNA, the CDR3 is TGTGCCAGCTCACCCCCTGGAGGGTCAGAGACCCAGTACTTC. Translating it yields CASSPPGGSETQYF. The variable domain in full, with the rest retrieved from reference TRBV18 and TRBJ2-5, is NAGVMQNPRHLVRRRGQEARLRCSPMKGHSHVYWYRQLPEEGLKFMVYLQKENIIDESGMPKERFSAEFPKEGPSILRIQQVVRGDSAAYFCASSPPGGSETQYFGPGTRLLVL.

V usage is TRBV3-1 (or the pseudogene TRBV3-2) and J usage is TRBJ1-1; TRBD1 might be the D (6 bases). There are 17 residues in the CDR3. Per the germline V gene, CDR1 is LGHDT and CDR2 is YNNKEL (reference sequence). V was clipped by 4 bases and J by 4 bases, with 22 bases between them. CDR3 DNA sequence: TGTGCCAGCAGCCCCCTCATATACAGGGAACGGGGCACTGAAGCTTTCTTT. Translation: CASSPLIYRERGTEAFF.

This chain connects TRBV18 to TRBJ2-3; 7 bases line up with TRBD2. The CDR3 is 16 amino acids. Germline V gene lookup returns CDR1 KGHSH and CDR2 LQKENI. J lost 2 bases, V lost 5 bases, and 10 bases had no gene match. The CDR3 DNA is TGTGCCAGCTCATTGGGCTTAGCGGGTACCACAGATACGCAGTATTTT. It is translated as CASSLGLAGTTDTQYF.

About this clone: Other DNA sequences in this specimen translate into the identical CDR3. V usage is TRBV10-2 and J usage is TRBJ2-7; 8 positions agree with TRBD2. Trimming cost V 5 bases and J 2 bases; bases outside gene matches: 8. Germline CDR1 WSHSY, CDR2 SAAADI. This CDR3 spans 15 amino acids. The CDR3 reads CASSLGLAGPYEQYF. The CDR3 DNA sequence: TGCGCCAGCAGTCTCGGACTAGCAGGACCCTACGAGCAGTACTTC.

The J gene is TRBJ2-7, the V gene TRBV11-2, with D possibly matching TRBD2 (6 bases). CDR1 and CDR2 (germline): SGHAT, FQNNGV. The CDR3 runs to 17 residues. Trimming removed 5 bases at V and 5 bases at J, with 25 bases between. This chain's CDR3 is CASSTHEGGTRSNEQYF. The CDR3 DNA reads TGTGCCAGCAGCACCCACGAAGGCGGGACTCGATCCAACGAGCAGTACTTC. Supplemented by reference TRBV11-2 and TRBJ2-7, the full variable domain reads EAGVAQSPRYKIIEKRQSVAFWCNPISGHATLYWYQQILGQGPKLLIQFQNNGVVDDSQLPKDRFSAERLKGVDSTLKIQPAKLEDSAVYLCASSTHEGGTRSNEQYFGPGTRLTVT.

CDR3 in amino acids: CASGRRSSRNTIYF. The CDR3 DNA reads TGTGCCAGCGGAAGACGTAGCAGTAGGAACACCATATATTTT. This chain uses TRBV9 with TRBJ1-3; no reliable D call. The CDR3 is 14 residues long. Trimming shortened V by 7 bases and J by 7 bases, and 18 bases separated the two germline ends. Germline V gene sequence: CDR1 SGDLS, CDR2 YYNGEE.

The V and J genes are TRBV12-5 and TRBJ1-1; D is unresolved. Germline V CDR1 and CDR2: LGHNT, FRNRAP. Trimming took 1 base from V and 5 from J, leaving 8 bases between them. CDR3 length: 13 residues. CDR3 protein: CASGLGPVTEAFF. Here the CDR3 DNA reads TGTGCTAGTGGTTTGGGGCCCGTGACTGAAGCTTTCTTT.

The rearrangement uses TRBV7-3 and TRBJ1-2, with TRBD1 matching 10 bases. Germline V lookup: CDR1 SGHTA, CDR2 FQGTGA. After removal of 5 bases from V and 6 bases from J, the junction contained 3 bases not matched to a gene. The CDR3 covers 13 residues. CDR3 in DNA: TGTGCCAGCAGCCAGGACAGGGGGGATGGCTACACCTTC. This sequence encodes CASSQDRGDGYTF.

The genes are TRBV19 and TRBJ1-4; possible D gene TRBD1, 6 bases. Trimming pared 9 bases from V and 1 base from J, leaving 12 bases between. There are 14 residues in the CDR3. Germline V lookup: CDR1 LNHDA, CDR2 SQIVND (reference sequence). In nucleotides, the CDR3 is TGTGCCAGCGCAACAGGGTTAACTAATGAAAAACTGTTTTTT. Amino acid sequence: CASATGLTNEKLFF. The variable domain in full, with the rest retrieved from reference TRBV19 and TRBJ1-4, is DGGITQSPKYLFRKEGQNVTLSCEQNLNHDAMYWYRQDPGQGLRLIYYSQIVNDFQKGDIAEGYSVSREKKESFPLTVTSAQKNPTAFYLCASATGLTNEKLFFGSGTQLSVL.

The genes are TRBV7-3 and TRBJ2-4, with 9 bases lining up with TRBD1. The V and J ends lost 6 bases and 1 base, in that order; junction bases with no gene match: 10. Germline V lookup: CDR1 SGHTA, CDR2 FQGTGA. The CDR3 spans 17 residues. The CDR3 loop reads CASSKQGAGVAKNIQYF. CDR3 DNA sequence: TGTGCCAGCAGTAAACAGGGGGCGGGTGTCGCCAAAAACATTCAGTACTTC.

The chain has TRBV29-1 and TRBJ2-1; tentatively, D is TRBD2 (5 bases). CDR3 length equals 16 residues. V gave up 2 bases and J gave up 3 bases, with 17 bases separating them. Germline V gene data show CDR1 as SQVTM and CDR2 as ANQGSEA. The CDR3 is CSVEPGHQSGYNEQFF. In DNA, the CDR3 is TGCAGCGTTGAACCCGGCCACCAAAGCGGCTACAATGAGCAGTTCTTC.

The chain links TRBV19 to TRBJ1-5, with no clear D. The germline gives CDR1 LNHDA, CDR2 SQIVND (reference sequence). CDR3 length: 17 residues. V lost 0 bases and J 6 bases, leaving 18 bases between the germline ends. CDR3 in DNA: TGTGCCAGTAGTATAGACCGCACTCTGGGCATTGGTCAGCCCCAGCATTTT. Translated: CASSIDRTLGIGQPQHF.

In this sample, this clone turned up once. V is TRBV10-3 and J is TRBJ1-2; 7 bases match TRBD1. Germline V gives CDR1 ENHRY, CDR2 SYGVKD. V gave up 2 bases and J gave up 8 bases; unmatched junction bases: 17. This CDR3 is built from 17 residues. In DNA, the CDR3 is TGTGCCATCAGTGAGGAGACAGGGCCATCATCCTTTGGGGGCTACACCTTC. It specifies CAISEETGPSSFGGYTF.

This chain connects TRBV28 to TRBJ2-5, with D possibly matching TRBD2 (6 bases). V lost 6 bases and J 1 base, leaving 12 bases between the germline ends. The CDR3 has 14 amino acids. Germline-derived CDR1 and CDR2 are MDHEN and SYDVKM. CDR3 sequence (DNA): TGTGCCAGCAGCGGTAGCGGAACCCAAGAGACCCAGTACTTC. Its protein is CASSGSGTQETQYF.

The chain uses TRBV20-1 and TRBJ1-5, with D perhaps TRBD1 (5 bases). Germline V lookup: CDR1 DFQATT, CDR2 SNEGSKA (reference sequence). The CDR3 is 14 amino acids. Trimming took off 3 bases at V and 2 bases at J, with 11 bases between the two ends. The CDR3 spells CSASAGEGNQPQHF. The CDR3 bases are TGCAGTGCTAGTGCGGGGGAGGGCAATCAGCCCCAGCATTTT.

The V call is TRBV20-1, the J call TRBJ1-1; 7 bases fit TRBD1. The V gene's germline CDR1 is DFQATT and CDR2 SNEGSKA (reference sequence). CDR3 length: 11 residues. Trimming at V came to 6 bases and at J to 10 bases, leaving 8 bases not matched to a gene. CDR3 protein: CSAERQGGAFF. The CDR3 DNA is TGCAGTGCAGAAAGACAGGGAGGAGCTTTCTTT.

The chain is built from TRBV9 and TRBJ2-1; 9 nucleotides align to TRBD2. The V segment lost 4 bases and the J segment 6 bases; nucleotides outside the gene matches: 5. The CDR3 covers 14 residues. Germline CDR1 is SGDLS and CDR2 is YYNGEE. The CDR3 coding sequence is TGTGCCAGCAGCTCGGGCGGGGGGGCCAATGAGCAGTTCTTC. As protein: CASSSGGGANEQFF.

The J gene is TRBJ2-2, the V gene TRBV30; 7 bases are shared with TRBD2. Germline V CDR1 and CDR2: GTSNPN, SVGIG (reference sequence). The CDR3 has 17 residues. The V and J ends lost 0 bases and 7 bases, in that order; junction bases with no gene match: 14. The CDR3 region has the DNA TGTGCCTGGAGTGTTTCCCTAGCGGACCCTTACGGCGGGGAGCTGTTTTTT. Translation: CAWSVSLADPYGGELFF.

The rearrangement uses TRBV7-3 and TRBJ2-7, with a weak D call TRBD2 (6 bases). CDR1 and CDR2 (germline): SGHTA, FQGTGA. The CDR3 runs to 15 residues. V was shortened by 2 bases and J by 3 bases, with 14 bases between the two germline ends. CDR3 protein: CASSLSGLPDYEQYF. In DNA form, the CDR3 reads TGTGCCAGCAGCTTATCTGGACTACCGGACTACGAGCAGTACTTC.